What follows describes a single TCR beta chain. The antigen remains unidentified. Sample barcodes and UMIs were carried by the TCR alpha and TCR beta cDNA libraries that 5'RACE generated with constant-segment primers. TCRdb fed the 5' RACE reads into MiXCR, producing one record per CDR3 protein. The sample holds hundreds of thousands of distinct CDR3 sequences, about 22% seen once. The data were obtained in a study of T-cell memory formation after mild COVID-19. Study in general: TCR clusters largely stayed donor specific.

Trimming removed 3 bases from V and 3 bases from J; junction bases left unmatched: 4. Germline CDR1 is LNHDA and CDR2 is SQIVND (reference sequence). The CDR3 is made up of 16 amino acids. Notes on the study in general: Most CD4+ clones that shrank were in CM and EM, while CD8+ ones turned up in EMRA.

The chain recombines TRBV19 with TRBJ2-1; 11 positions match TRBD2. The sequenced material came from PBMCs or a T cell subset sorted from them (not recorded which). This TCR came from an adult woman who had mild COVID-19 (a few samples of this study predate the infection). Cell type and time point are not known. CDR3 in DNA: TGTGCCAGTAGTATGGTAGCGGGGGGGCTCTACAATGAGCAGTTCTTC. Its translation is CASSMVAGGLYNEQFF.